Listed below are T cell receptor beta chains from one sample, sequenced in a study of CD8+CD57+ T cells in acquired aplastic anemia. TCRdb ran MiXCR on the reads and lists one entry per CDR3 protein. The top ten hold 20% of the sample, which has a few hundred thousand distinct CDR3 sequences, about half seen once. The source material was sorted CD4+, CD8+, or CD8+CD57+ T cells (not recorded which) from PBMCs. Receptor source: a human donor with aplastic anemia. Each CDR3 is given with its conserved first and last residue. Fields, in order: J gene, D gene, clone size, V gene, CDR3 protein, CDR3 DNA. A D gene is named only where the DNA matches it firmly. Clone size appears in some rows only: once, few, many, or a class for an expanded clone.

TRBJ1-6 NA many TRBV6-1 CASSVPVINSPLHF TGTGCCAGCAGTGTACCCGTCATAAATTCACCCCTCCACTTT
TRBJ2-1 NA many TRBV7-2 CASSLLFSSYNEQFF TGTGCCAGCAGCTTACTGTTTAGCTCCTACAATGAGCAGTTCTTC
TRBJ2-3 TRBD2 NA TRBV9 CASSVSSGGYNEQYF TGTGCCAGCAGCGTGTCTAGCGGGGGGTACAATGAGCAGTATTTT
TRBJ1-6 NA many TRBV5-8 CASSSKVGSPLHF TGTGCCAGCAGCTCTAAGGTGGGTTCACCCCTCCACTTT
TRBJ2-7 NA NA TRBV7-8 CASSLARGYSSYERYF TGTGCCAGCAGCTTAGCGAGGGGATATAGCTCCTACGAGCGATACTTC
TRBJ1-6 NA few TRBV9 CASSVSNTGDSPLHF TGTGCCAGCAGCGTAAGTAACACCGGAGATTCACCCCTCCACTTT
TRBJ1-2 TRBD1 NA TRBV19 CASSSGQGRALNYGYTF TGTGCCAGTAGTTCCGGACAGGGGCGGGCCCTAAACTATGGCTACACCTTC
TRBJ1-4 TRBD1 many TRBV13 CASSLGHRGRTEKLFF TGTGCCAGCAGCTTAGGCCACAGGGGGCGGACTGAAAAACTGTTTTTT
TRBJ2-3 NA once TRBV29-1 CSFTPREDTQYF TGCAGCTTTACCCCGAGGGAGGATACGCAGTATTTT
TRBJ1-6 TRBD1 NA TRBV9 CASSVGQGNNSPLHF TGTGCCAGCAGCGTGGGACAGGGAAATAATTCACCCCTCCACTTT
TRBJ1-2 NA many TRBV5-8 CASRDDPGAYGYTF TGTGCCAGCCGCGACGATCCAGGGGCCTATGGCTACACCTTC
TRBJ1-2 TRBD1 many TRBV19 CASSDRNYGYTF TGTGCCAGCTCGGACAGGAACTATGGCTACACCTTC
TRBJ2-5 NA many TRBV5-6 CASGLSEGGETQYF TGTGCCAGCGGGCTGTCTGAGGGGGGAGAGACCCAGTACTTC
TRBJ1-2 NA NA TRBV2 CASSAASSYGCIF TGTGCCAGCAGTGCTGCCTCCAGCTATGGCTGCATCTTC
TRBJ2-5 NA NA TRBV7-6 CASSSDQETQYF TGTGCCAGCAGCTCCGATCAAGAGACCCAGTACTTC
TRBJ2-7 TRBD1 few TRBV20-1 CSARRDRAYEQYF TGCAGTGCTCGCCGGGACAGGGCCTACGAGCAGTACTTC
TRBJ1-2 TRBD1 many TRBV5-8 CASSAPTGRDYGYTF TGTGCCAGCAGCGCGCCGACAGGGAGGGACTATGGCTACACCTTC
TRBJ1-3 TRBD1 many TRBV20-1 CSAREGQNSGNTIYF TGCAGTGCTAGAGAGGGACAGAACTCTGGAAACACCATATATTTT
TRBJ2-2 NA many TRBV4-1 CASSLGDSTGELFF TGCGCCAGCAGCCTTGGAGACAGCACCGGGGAGCTGTTTTTT
TRBJ1-2 NA NA TRBV10-3 CAIRDPAGGYTF TGTGCCATCAGGGACCCGGCTGGGGGCTACACCTTC
TRBJ2-7 NA NA TRBV20-1 CSARGPLSSYEQYF TGCAGTGCTAGAGGTCCCCTCAGTAGTTACGAGCAGTACTTC
TRBJ2-7 NA NA TRBV5-4 CASSSRHRGGAYEQYF TGTGCCAGCAGCTCTCGTCACAGGGGGGGTGCCTACGAGCAGTACTTC
TRBJ2-1 TRBD2 NA TRBV7-9 CASSASSSGGLYNEQFF TGTGCCAGCAGCGCCTCCTCTAGCGGGGGGCTCTACAATGAGCAGTTCTTC
TRBJ2-7 TRBD1 NA TRBV15 CATRRQGTNEQYF TGTGCCACCAGGAGACAGGGGACGAACGAGCAGTACTTC
TRBJ1-2 NA many TRBV7-9 CASSLVALYGYTF TGTGCCAGCAGCTTAGTGGCGCTTTATGGCTACACCTTC
TRBJ2-5 NA many TRBV11-2 CASSGGETQYF TGTGCCAGCAGCGGGGGAGAGACCCAGTACTTC
TRBJ1-5 NA many TRBV6-4 CASSPVQGQPQHF TGTGCCAGCAGTCCCGTTCAGGGCCAGCCCCAGCATTTT
TRBJ1-6 NA NA TRBV7-3 CAIRTRTDNSPLHF TGTGCCATACGAACCCGGACGGATAATTCACCCCTCCACTTT
TRBJ2-3 NA NA TRBV29-1 CSVGPRWSDTQYF TGCAGCGTCGGGCCTAGATGGTCTGATACGCAGTATTTT
TRBJ1-5 NA many TRBV20-1 CSAIEGRGGNQPQHF TGCAGTGCTATTGAGGGACGCGGAGGCAATCAGCCCCAGCATTTT
TRBJ2-3 TRBD1 NA TRBV11-3 CASSLGDRADTQYF TGTGCCAGCAGCTTGGGGGACAGGGCAGATACGCAGTATTTT